This T cell receptor (beta chain) was retrieved from a study of early T cells in non-severe SARS-CoV-2 infection. Study summary: Bulk RNA isolated from unsorted whole blood underwent sequencing; chains were not paired. Study-wide results and caveats: Anti-spike CD8 responses were favored in VDJdb matching, and private and CD4 specificities were missed.

The CDR3 has 15 residues. The V gene end was trimmed by 6 bases and the J gene end by 7 bases; junction bases not matched to a gene: 12. Germline loops: CDR1 MNHEY, CDR2 SVGEGT. Concerning this clonotype itself: Antigen: not known.

Each single cDNA molecule received a unique molecular identifier. One entry per CDR3 protein, called by TCRdb with MiXCR from the 5' RACE reads. The table has about 30,000 distinct CDR3 sequences, 3.9% seen once. The V and J genes are TRBV6-2 or TRBV6-3 and TRBJ2-7; 10 nucleotides line up with TRBD2. The specimen was whole blood. The TCR originated in an adult who was a healthcare worker with PCR-confirmed SARS-CoV-2 infection or an uninfected control (not recorded which). DNA for the CDR3: TGTGCCAGCAGGGCTAGCGGGGGCGTCTTCGGGGAGCAGTACTTC. Protein sequence: CASRASGGVFGEQYF.